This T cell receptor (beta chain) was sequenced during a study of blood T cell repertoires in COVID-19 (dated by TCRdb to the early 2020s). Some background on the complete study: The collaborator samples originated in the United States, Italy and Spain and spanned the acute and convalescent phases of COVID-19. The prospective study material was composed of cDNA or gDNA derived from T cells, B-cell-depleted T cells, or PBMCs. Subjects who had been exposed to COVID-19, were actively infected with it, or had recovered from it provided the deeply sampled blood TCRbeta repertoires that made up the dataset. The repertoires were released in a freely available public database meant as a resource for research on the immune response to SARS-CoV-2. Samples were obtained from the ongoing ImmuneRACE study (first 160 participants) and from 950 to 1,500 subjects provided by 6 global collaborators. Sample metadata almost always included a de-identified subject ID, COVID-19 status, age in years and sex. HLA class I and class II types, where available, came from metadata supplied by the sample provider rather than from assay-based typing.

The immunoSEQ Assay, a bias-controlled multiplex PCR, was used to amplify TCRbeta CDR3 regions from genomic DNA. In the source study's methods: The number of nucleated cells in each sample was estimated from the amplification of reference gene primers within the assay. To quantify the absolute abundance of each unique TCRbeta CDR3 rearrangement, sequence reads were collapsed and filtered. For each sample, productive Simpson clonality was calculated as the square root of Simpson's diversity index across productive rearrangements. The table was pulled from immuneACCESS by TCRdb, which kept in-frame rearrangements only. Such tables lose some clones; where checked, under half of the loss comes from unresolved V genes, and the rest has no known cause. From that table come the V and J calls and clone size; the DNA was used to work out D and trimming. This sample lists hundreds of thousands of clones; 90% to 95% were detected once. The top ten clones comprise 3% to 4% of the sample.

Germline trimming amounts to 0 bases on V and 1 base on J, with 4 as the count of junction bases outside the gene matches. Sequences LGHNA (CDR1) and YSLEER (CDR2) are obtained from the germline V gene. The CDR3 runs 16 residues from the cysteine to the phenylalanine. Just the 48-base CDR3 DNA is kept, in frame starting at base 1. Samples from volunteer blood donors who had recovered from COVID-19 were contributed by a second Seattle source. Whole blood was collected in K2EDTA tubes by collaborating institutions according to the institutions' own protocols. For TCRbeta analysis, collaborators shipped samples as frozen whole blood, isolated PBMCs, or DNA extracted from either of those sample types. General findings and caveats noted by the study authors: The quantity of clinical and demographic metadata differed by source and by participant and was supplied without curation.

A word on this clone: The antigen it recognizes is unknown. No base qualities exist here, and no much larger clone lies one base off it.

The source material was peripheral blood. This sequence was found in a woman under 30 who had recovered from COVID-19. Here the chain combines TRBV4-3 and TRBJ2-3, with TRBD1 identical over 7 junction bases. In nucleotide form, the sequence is TGCGCCAGCAGCCAAGATAAAGGACAGGGCACAGATACGCAGTATTTT. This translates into CASSQDKGQGTDTQYF.